One sample yielded the 20 T cell receptor beta chains listed below, sequenced in a study of blood T cell repertoires in COVID-19. Clones were read by immunoSEQ multiplex PCR, and TCRdb kept only the in-frame ones, dropping some. The sample has 130,000 to 150,000 clones, about 82% seen once. Source material: peripheral blood. All receptors derive from a woman in her forties with active or convalescent COVID-19.

The chain recombines TRBV9 with TRBJ2-3, with D possibly being TRBD1 (5 bases). There are 14 residues in the CDR3. Germline V lookup: CDR1 SGDLS, CDR2 YYNGEE. V dropped 3 bases and J dropped 5 bases, with 13 bases sitting between them. The CDR3: CASSAQGFRDTQYF. The CDR3 DNA reads TGTGCCAGCAGCGCGCAGGGTTTCAGAGATACGCAGTATTTT.

The rearrangement uses TRBV19 and TRBJ1-2; 7 bases line up with TRBD1. This CDR3 is 13 amino acids long. The ends lost 4 bases at V and 8 bases at J; junction bases unmatched: 7. Germline CDR1 and CDR2: LNHDA and SQIVND (reference sequence). DNA for the CDR3: TGTGCCAGTAGTACAACAGGGGATAACGGCTACACCTTC. Translated, it gives CASSTTGDNGYTF.

The rearrangement joins TRBV11-2 to TRBJ2-2, with no clear D. V gave up 7 bases and J gave up 1 base, with 16 bases separating them. The CDR3 consists of 16 residues. The germline V gene has CDR1 SGHAT and CDR2 FQNNGV. CDR3 region: CASTLWVRQNTGELFF. The CDR3 DNA reads TGTGCCAGCACCCTTTGGGTCAGGCAGAACACCGGGGAGCTGTTTTTT.

The table lists this clone with a count of one. This sequence joins TRBV27 and TRBJ1-2; TRBD1 matches at 12 bases. This CDR3 comprises 16 residues. Trimming took 7 bases from V and 3 from J; bases not matched to a gene: 9. CDR1 and CDR2 from the germline V gene are MNHEY and SMNVEV (reference sequence). The CDR3 sequence is CASMRGTGGVYYGYTF. The CDR3 DNA follows: TGTGCCAGCATGCGAGGGACAGGGGGCGTCTACTATGGCTACACCTTC.

The chain recombines TRBV7-2 with TRBJ2-7; the D is unclear. This CDR3 has 14 residues. Looked up from germline, CDR1 is SGHTA and CDR2 is FQGNSA. V lost 4 bases, J lost 2 bases, and 12 bases lay in between. In DNA, the CDR3 is TGTGCCAGCAGCTCATATGGCGGCCCCTACGAGCAGTACTTC. Encoded protein: CASSSYGGPYEQYF.

V is TRBV7-9 and J is TRBJ2-5; 12 bases map to TRBD2. The CDR3 has 16 amino acids. J gave up 2 bases and V 2 bases, and 3 bases lay outside the gene matches. CDR1 SEHNR and CDR2 FQNEAQ come from the germline V gene (reference sequence). The CDR3 here is CASSLRGLAGQETQYF. For the CDR3, the DNA is TGTGCCAGCAGCTTACGCGGACTAGCGGGACAAGAGACCCAGTACTTC.

About this clone itself: Germline is not matched at one junction end, which may reflect a read error. The identical CDR3 is also encoded by other nucleotide sequences in the sample. The rearrangement uses TRBV28 and TRBJ2-2; tentative D call: TRBD2 (5 bases). This CDR3 has 14 residues. CDR1 MDHEN and CDR2 SYDVKM come from the germline V gene. The CDR3 DNA is TGTGCCAGCTCCCCGCTCTATTTGGCCGGGGAACTGTTTTTT. It encodes CASSPLYLAGELFF. The full variable domain, its missing parts supplied by reference TRBV28 and TRBJ2-2, is DVKVTQSSRYLVKRTGEKVFLECVQDMDHENMFWYRQDPGLGLRLIYFSYDVKMKEKGDIPEGYSVSREKKERFSLILESASTNQTSMYLCASSPLYLAGELFFGEGSRLTVL.

The chain employs TRBV5-1 and TRBJ2-7, with TRBD1 matching 10 bases. V shed 0 bases, J shed 7 bases, and the junction held 4 bases outside the gene matches. The CDR3 covers 14 residues. Germline V gives CDR1 SGHRS, CDR2 YFSETQ. The CDR3 DNA reads TGCGCCAGCAGCTTGGGAGGACAGGGGGAAGAGCAGTACTTC. Amino acid sequence: CASSLGGQGEEQYF.

The rearrangement uses TRBV19 and TRBJ1-5; 9 bases line up with TRBD1. The CDR3 has 15 residues. CDR1 is LNHDA and CDR2 is SQIVND in the germline V gene (reference sequence). V gave up 9 bases and J gave up 2 bases; unmatched junction bases: 8. This CDR3 is CASQRTGARNQPQHF. The CDR3 DNA reads TGTGCCAGCCAGAGGACAGGGGCCCGCAATCAGCCCCAGCATTTT.

Details on this clone: This sample also contains other DNA sequences that code for the same CDR3. The chain joins TRBV5-1 to TRBJ1-4, with a tentative D call TRBD1 (5 bases). There are 14 residues in the CDR3. The germline V gene has CDR1 SGHRS and CDR2 YFSETQ. V lost 0 bases, J lost 8 bases, and 11 bases lay in between. The CDR3 nucleotides read TGCGCCAGCAGCTTGGGCAGGGTAGGAGAAAAACTGTTTTTT. The encoded protein is CASSLGRVGEKLFF.

This clone was counted once. One junction end disagrees with the germline gene, perhaps due to a read error. The rearrangement uses TRBV7-7 and TRBJ2-7, with a possible D match to TRBD1 (5 bases). CDR3 length: 15 residues. CDR1 is SSHAT and CDR2 is FNYEAQ in the germline V gene (reference sequence). The CDR3 DNA reads TGTGCTAGCACCCTCCAGGACACAATCTCCTACGAGCAGTACTTC. Translated, it gives CASTLQDTISYEQYF.

The chain uses TRBV11-2 and TRBJ2-1; 8 bases align to TRBD2. This CDR3 has 15 residues. Germline CDR1 and CDR2: SGHAT and FQNNGV. The V gene end was trimmed by 5 bases and the J gene end by 9 bases; junction bases not matched to a gene: 12. The CDR3 spells CASSLVVAGRGEQFF. CDR3 in DNA: TGTGCCAGCAGCCTGGTGGTAGCGGGGAGGGGTGAGCAGTTCTTC.

This chain links TRBV9 with TRBJ1-1; D gene unclear. The CDR3 is 14 residues long. Germline loops: CDR1 SGDLS, CDR2 YYNGEE. V lost 0 bases to trimming and J lost 0 bases, with 6 bases between them. The CDR3 region is CASSVEALNTEAFF. In DNA, the CDR3 is TGTGCCAGCAGCGTAGAAGCACTGAACACTGAAGCTTTCTTT. Complete variable domain (other parts from reference TRBV9 and TRBJ1-1): DSGVTQTPKHLITATGQRVTLRCSPRSGDLSVYWYQQSLDQGLQFLIQYYNGEERAKGNILERFSAQQFPDLHSELNLSSLELGDSALYFCASSVEALNTEAFFGQGTRLTVV.

The V call is TRBV6-6, the J call TRBJ1-5, with a possible D match to TRBD1 (6 bases). CDR1 and CDR2 (germline): MNHNY, SVGAGI (reference sequence). The V end was cut by 6 bases, the J end by 7 bases, with 19 bases between. This CDR3 is 15 amino acids long. The CDR3, as DNA: TGTGCCAGCAGCCCAGGGGCCGGGCTATGGCAGCCCCAGCATTTT. This sequence encodes CASSPGAGLWQPQHF.

The chain couples TRBV6-5 to TRBJ1-1; 9 bases are shared with TRBD1. The CDR3 contains 12 residues. The germline CDR1 and CDR2 sequences are MNHEY and SVGAGI. The V segment lost 6 bases and the J segment 10 bases; nucleotides outside the gene matches: 6. The CDR3 bases are TGTGCCAGCAGGCCGGACAGGGGACGAGCTTTCTTT. Protein: CASRPDRGRAFF.

V usage is TRBV28 and J usage is TRBJ1-2; maybe TRBD1 (6 bases). This CDR3 has 14 residues. Trimming took 10 bases from V and 3 from J, leaving 18 bases between them. Looked up from germline, CDR1 is MDHEN and CDR2 is SYDVKM. The CDR3 reads CATATLQGHYGYTF. CDR3 DNA: TGTGCCACCGCAACACTACAGGGCCACTATGGCTACACCTTC.

The V gene is TRBV4-2, the J gene TRBJ1-4; possible D gene TRBD1, 5 bases. Per the germline V gene, CDR1 is LGHNA and CDR2 is YNFKEQ. This CDR3 comprises 15 residues. The V end was cut by 0 bases, the J end by 6 bases, with 11 bases between. CDR3 sequence reads: CASSQDWGGDEKLFF. In nucleotides, the CDR3 is TGTGCCAGCAGCCAAGATTGGGGGGGTGATGAAAAACTGTTTTTT.

The V gene is TRBV19, the J gene TRBJ1-4; tentatively, D is TRBD1 (5 bases). From germline, CDR1 is LNHDA and CDR2 SQIVND (reference sequence). The CDR3 is 15 residues long. V lost 5 bases, J lost 5 bases, and 15 bases lay in between. CDR3: CASSLGGGLNEKLFF. The CDR3 DNA follows: TGTGCCAGTAGTCTTGGCGGGGGGTTAAATGAAAAACTGTTTTTT.

The chain employs TRBV14 and TRBJ1-1; D is possibly TRBD1 (5 bases). The CDR3 covers 15 residues. Deletions cut 2 bases from V and 5 bases from J, with 15 bases between. Germline CDR1 is SGHDN and CDR2 is FVKESK. The CDR3 spells CASSQRLGDGTEAFF. CDR3 in DNA: TGTGCCAGCAGCCAAAGGTTAGGGGATGGGACTGAAGCTTTCTTT.

With regard to this clone: Because it lacks the conserved phenylalanine or tryptophan at the end, this CDR3 is likely a read error. The DNA is left out, because the CDR3 cannot be placed on it with certainty; the CDR3 is given as TCRdb lists it. The chain employs TRBV20-1 and TRBJ2-7; TRBD1, the table's D call, was not compared with the DNA. Germline lookup yields CDR1 DFQATT and CDR2 SNEGSKA (reference sequence). Both ends counted, the CDR3 spans 11 residues. The CDR3 protein is CSARDTAGAPL.